Listed below are T cell receptor beta chains from one sample, sequenced in a study of blood T cell repertoires in COVID-19. Libraries were prepared by immunoSEQ multiplex PCR; TCRdb keeps only in-frame clonotypes and omits some of them. The sample carries around 300,000 clones, approximately 90% recorded once. The sequenced material came from peripheral blood. The receptors here all came from a woman aged 25 to 45 with active or convalescent COVID-19. The CDR3 runs from the conserved cysteine through the conserved F or W. The D gene is left open where the match is weak.

d_call: TRBD1; v_call: TRBV6-5; cdr3_aa: CASSRTGYGYTF
d_call: TRBD2; v_call: TRBV20-1; cdr3_aa: CSASLAGFTDTQYF
d_call: .; v_call: TRBV29-1; cdr3_aa: CSVGGVYEQYF
d_call: .; v_call: TRBV6-6; cdr3_aa: CASGPGRGEQFF
d_call: TRBD2; v_call: TRBV27; cdr3_aa: CASSYTSGGARETQYF
d_call: .; v_call: TRBV27; cdr3_aa: CASTTQGIVSGNTIYF
d_call: TRBD2; v_call: TRBV6-5; cdr3_aa: CASRSTSGIYNEQFF
d_call: TRBD1; v_call: TRBV2; cdr3_aa: CASRPVDRKSNQPQHF
d_call: .; v_call: TRBV28; cdr3_aa: CASSLWGAGEQYF
d_call: .; v_call: TRBV6-2/TRBV6-3; cdr3_aa: CASSPRSNRDTQYF
d_call: TRBD1; v_call: TRBV7-2; cdr3_aa: CASSQHRGLGDTQYF
d_call: TRBD1; v_call: TRBV9; cdr3_aa: CASSVDVGDRVSQQYF
d_call: .; v_call: TRBV12-3/TRBV12-4; cdr3_aa: CASSLATYNEQFF
d_call: TRBD1; v_call: TRBV9; cdr3_aa: CASSAGRDRYNEQFF
d_call: .; v_call: TRBV10-3; cdr3_aa: CAISVDRKDYNEQFF
d_call: .; v_call: TRBV21-1; cdr3_aa: CASSSPEESNQPQHF
d_call: TRBD1; v_call: TRBV28; cdr3_aa: CASSQRQGSYGYTF
d_call: .; v_call: TRBV4-3; cdr3_aa: CASSRQLGGAYNEQFF
d_call: TRBD1; v_call: TRBV30; cdr3_aa: CAWSATGVRETQYF
d_call: .; v_call: TRBV3-1/TRBV3-2; cdr3_aa: CASSHGHDYGETQYF
d_call: TRBD1; v_call: TRBV19; cdr3_aa: CASSKGGAGNTEAFF
d_call: .; v_call: TRBV24-1; cdr3_aa: CATSGDRINIQYF
d_call: TRBD2; v_call: TRBV4-3; cdr3_aa: CASGMGLAGGQETQYF
d_call: .; v_call: TRBV3-1/TRBV3-2; cdr3_aa: CASSQQTEKLFF
d_call: TRBD2; v_call: TRBV5-4; cdr3_aa: CASSRTSGGAETQYF
d_call: .; v_call: TRBV9; cdr3_aa: CASSAHVATNEKLFF
d_call: .; v_call: TRBV20-1; cdr3_aa: CSALLVHEQFF
d_call: .; v_call: TRBV6-1; cdr3_aa: CASSARSGEGTEAFF
d_call: TRBD1; v_call: TRBV29-1; cdr3_aa: CSVPGQGSYEQYF
d_call: .; v_call: TRBV5-4; cdr3_aa: CASSLSDREDIQYF
d_call: TRBD2; v_call: TRBV19; cdr3_aa: CASSIAASGTLRNEQFF
d_call: .; v_call: TRBV10-3; cdr3_aa: CAISSQVGDYGYTF
d_call: TRBD1; v_call: TRBV6-2/TRBV6-3; cdr3_aa: CASSSYGQGARGNQPQHF
d_call: .; v_call: TRBV19; cdr3_aa: CASSNRAGDYEQYF
d_call: .; v_call: TRBV4-3; cdr3_aa: CASSQDILYEQYF
d_call: TRBD1; v_call: TRBV18; cdr3_aa: CASSLDRAYGYTF